Listed here are 6 T cell receptor beta chains from one sample, sequenced in a study of PD-L1 blockade in urothelial cancer. Regarding time point: pretreatment peripheral blood. Generated by immunoSEQ multiplex PCR, the TCRdb table keeps only in-frame clones and is missing some. Among about 95,000 clones listed, roughly 89% were seen once. The sample in question was PBMCs, obtained around atezolizumab (anti-PD-L1) treatment. The receptors here all came from a man aged 55 to 70 with urothelial cancer.

The J gene is TRBJ2-1, the V gene TRBV7-2; 8 bases map to TRBD2. After removal of 1 base from V and 4 bases from J, the junction contained 9 bases not matched to a gene. Per germline, CDR1 SGHTA and CDR2 FQGNSA. The CDR3 runs 17 residues. CDR3: CASSLGFGLAGYNEQFF. The CDR3 DNA reads as TGTGCCAGCAGCTTAGGTTTTGGGCTAGCGGGTTACAATGAGCAGTTCTTC.

This clone has a single count. The chain carries TRBV5-6 and TRBJ2-3, with 13 positions matching TRBD2. V shed 4 bases, J shed 1 base, and the junction held 3 bases outside the gene matches. Germline loops: CDR1 SGHDT, CDR2 YYEEEE. This CDR3 has 16 residues. The CDR3 DNA reads TGTGCCAGCAGCCCCGGACTAGCGGGGGGCACAGATACGCAGTATTTT. Protein: CASSPGLAGGTDTQYF.

This chain uses TRBV6-5 with TRBJ1-2; TRBD1 aligns across 8 bases. The junction had 8 bases not matched to a gene; V was cut back by 6 bases and J by 8 bases. Germline CDR1 is MNHEY and CDR2 is SVGAGI. The CDR3 has 13 amino acids. CDR3 nucleotides: TGTGCCAGCAGAGGACAGGGCCGGGGCGGCTACACCTTC. Translation: CASRGQGRGGYTF.

The chain employs TRBV14 and TRBJ2-7, with D possibly TRBD1 on 6 matching bases. Trimming took 5 bases from V and 2 from J, leaving 10 bases between them. This CDR3 contains 13 residues. CDR1 is SGHDN, CDR2 FVKESK, per germline. CDR3 DNA: TGTGCCAGCAGCAGGACAGCCGCCTACGAGCAGTACTTC. This translates into CASSRTAAYEQYF.

The chain joins TRBV14 to TRBJ2-7, with D perhaps matching TRBD1 (5 bases). Per germline, CDR1 SGHDN and CDR2 FVKESK. With 1 base removed from V and 12 bases from J, the gap between germline ends came to 19 bases. This CDR3 has 14 amino acids. The CDR3 sequence is CASSQAAALGQWYF. CDR3 sequence (DNA): TGTGCCAGCAGCCAAGCCGCAGCCTTGGGGCAGTGGTACTTC.

In its sample, this clone was seen a few times. The chain uses TRBV25-1 and TRBJ1-4; D possibly corresponds to TRBD1 (5 bases). The V end was cut by 6 bases, the J end by 14 bases, with 16 bases between. Germline CDR1 MGHDK, CDR2 SYGVNS. The CDR3 consists of 12 residues. This CDR3 is CASRQGAGRLFF. In DNA form, the CDR3 reads TGTGCCAGCAGACAAGGGGCAGGGAGGCTGTTTTTT.